This T cell receptor beta chain appears in the sequencing data of a study of cytomegalovirus exposure and HLA in healthy donors. The donors were members of the validation cohort comprising 100 to 150 subjects, separate from the approximately 710-subject first cohort. Only in-frame clones appear in the TCRdb table, and some are missing; sequencing was by immunoSEQ multiplex PCR. The data contain over 200,000 clones, over 80% of them seen just once; the ten biggest clones take up around 5.5%. V trimming: 6 bases; J trimming: 3 bases; junction bases outside the gene matches: 11. Germline V CDR1 and CDR2: MDHEN, SYDVKM. This CDR3 contains 15 residues.

This sequence joins TRBV28 and TRBJ2-7; 7 nucleotides line up with TRBD1. The source of this sequence is a woman aged 18 to 35 in good health and CMV-seronegative. Sequencing input: PBMCs. DNA of the CDR3: TGTGCCAGCAGCCTCCTGGGGACAGATTACTACGAGCAGTACTTC. It is translated as CASSLLGTDYYEQYF. The full variable domain, completed using reference TRBV28 and TRBJ2-7, is DVKVTQSSRYLVKRTGEKVFLECVQDMDHENMFWYRQDPGLGLRLIYFSYDVKMKEKGDIPEGYSVSREKKERFSLILESASTNQTSMYLCASSLLGTDYYEQYFGPGTRLTVT.